The T cell receptor (beta chain) under discussion was sequenced for a study of identical twins. Whole-study results and caveats: While abundant cord blood beta clonotypes carried fewer insertions, memory repertoires showed no such pattern.

Germline CDR1 LNHNV, CDR2 YYDKDF (reference sequence). This CDR3 comprises 14 residues. The J segment lost 3 bases and the V segment lost 3 bases, leaving 3 bases of the junction unmatched. A universal primer binding site was introduced by template switching. The final cDNA contained unique molecular identifiers. TCRdb passed the 5' RACE reads through MiXCR, listing each CDR3 protein once. The sample holds hundreds of thousands of distinct CDR3 sequences, 6% to 6.5% seen once. This clonotype was seen at least ten times. Its matching antigen is unknown. The clonotype originates from a man aged 18 to 29 in good health. This chain joins TRBV15 and TRBJ2-7; 9 bases agree with TRBD2. Sample: naive T cells sorted from blood. For the CDR3, the DNA is TGTGCCACCAGCAGGGGACTAGCCAACTACGAGCAGTACTTC. Amino acids: CATSRGLANYEQYF.